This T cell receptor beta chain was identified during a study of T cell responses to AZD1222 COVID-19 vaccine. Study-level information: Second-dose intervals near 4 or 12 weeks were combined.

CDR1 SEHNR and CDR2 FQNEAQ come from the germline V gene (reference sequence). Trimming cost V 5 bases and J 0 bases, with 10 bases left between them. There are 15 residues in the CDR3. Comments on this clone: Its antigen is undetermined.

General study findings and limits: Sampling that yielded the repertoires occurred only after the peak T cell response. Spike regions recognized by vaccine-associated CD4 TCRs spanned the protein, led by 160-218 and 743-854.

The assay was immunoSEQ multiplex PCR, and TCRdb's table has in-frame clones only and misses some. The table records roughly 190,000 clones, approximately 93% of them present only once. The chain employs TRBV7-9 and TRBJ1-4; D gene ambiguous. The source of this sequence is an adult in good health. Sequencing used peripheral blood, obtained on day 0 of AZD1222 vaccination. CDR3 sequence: CASSVTSATNEKLFF. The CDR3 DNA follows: TGTGCCAGCAGCGTTACCTCGGCAACTAATGAAAAACTGTTTTTT.